This T cell receptor beta chain was observed in a study of Tregs in tolerant kidney transplant recipients. General study points: Validation in larger populations is needed because few patients were studied. Antigen-driven expansion was suggested because donor-specific Tregs expanded more than all Tregs in tolerant patients. Changing PCR primers prevented nucleotide comparison between some patients' samples.

On this clone itself: The antigen is not known.

Assay: immunoSEQ multiplex PCR; the TCRdb copy retains only in-frame clones and omits some. The profile shows some 66,000 clones, approximately 92% of them singletons. V lost 3 bases and J lost 5, with 10 bases in between. The CDR3 has 14 residues. Germline assignment: CDR1 SGHVS and CDR2 FQNEAQ. CD4+CD25+CD127- Tregs, CD4+CD25- non-Tregs, CD4 and CD8 cells were sorted. The sequence came from a human donor who received a combined kidney and bone marrow transplant. The V and J genes are TRBV7-8 and TRBJ1-4, with D uncertain. The starting material was CD8+ T cells from blood, obtained before the transplant. CDR3 residues: CASSFSQHNEKLFF. The CDR3 coding sequence is TGTGCCAGCAGCTTTTCCCAACACAATGAAAAACTGTTTTTT.